This is a list of T cell receptor beta chains from one sample in a study of T-cell memory formation after mild COVID-19. TCRdb re-derived calls from the 5' RACE reads in MiXCR, one entry per CDR3 protein. The table shows over 500,000 distinct CDR3 sequences, with 15% to 20% occurring only once. Sequenced sample: PBMCs or a T cell subset sorted from them (not recorded which). The receptor set was obtained from an adult woman who had mild COVID-19 (a few samples of this study predate the infection). Cell type and time point are not known. Both conserved end residues are part of each CDR3. Fields, in order: J gene, D gene, clone size, V gene, CDR3 protein, CDR3 DNA. A D gene is named only where the DNA matches it firmly. Only some rows state a clone size, as once, few, many or a class for expanded clones.

j_call: TRBJ2-5; d_call: .; clone_size: few; v_call: TRBV14; cdr3_aa: CASSQVWGFGYQETQYF; cdr3_nt: TGTGCCAGCAGCCAAGTTTGGGGCTTCGGGTACCAAGAGACCCAGTACTTC
j_call: TRBJ2-4; d_call: .; clone_size: .; v_call: TRBV19; cdr3_aa: CASSPRGYGIQYF; cdr3_nt: TGTGCCAGTAGTCCTCGCGGGTACGGCATTCAGTACTTC
j_call: TRBJ2-7; d_call: TRBD2; clone_size: .; v_call: TRBV5-5; cdr3_aa: CASSSVYAAGVDEQYF; cdr3_nt: TGTGCCAGCAGCTCTGTCTATGCGGCGGGGGTTGACGAGCAGTACTTC
j_call: TRBJ2-1; d_call: .; clone_size: .; v_call: TRBV7-3; cdr3_aa: CASSSGTPNEQFF; cdr3_nt: TGTGCCAGCAGCTCGGGGACACCCAATGAGCAGTTCTTC
j_call: TRBJ2-3; d_call: .; clone_size: once; v_call: TRBV20-1; cdr3_aa: CSAAIGDTQYF; cdr3_nt: TGCAGTGCTGCTATAGGCGATACGCAGTATTTT
j_call: TRBJ2-7; d_call: TRBD2; clone_size: .; v_call: TRBV5-6; cdr3_aa: CASSGGTSGREHYEQYF; cdr3_nt: TGTGCCAGCAGCGGGGGGACTAGCGGGAGGGAGCACTACGAGCAGTACTTC
j_call: TRBJ2-3; d_call: TRBD2; clone_size: .; v_call: TRBV20-1; cdr3_aa: CSAWSASGGTDTQYF; cdr3_nt: TGCAGTGCTTGGTCCGCTAGCGGGGGCACAGATACGCAGTATTTT
j_call: TRBJ1-3; d_call: .; clone_size: few; v_call: TRBV3-1; cdr3_aa: CASSPGGHSGNTIYF; cdr3_nt: TGTGCCAGCTCCCCCGGGGGCCACTCTGGAAACACCATATATTTT
j_call: TRBJ2-3; d_call: .; clone_size: .; v_call: TRBV7-9; cdr3_aa: CASSLDGRDTQYF; cdr3_nt: TGTGCCAGCAGCTTAGATGGTCGGGATACGCAGTATTTT
j_call: TRBJ2-3; d_call: .; clone_size: .; v_call: TRBV12-3/TRBV12-4; cdr3_aa: CASSLSEGDTQYF; cdr3_nt: TGTGCCAGCAGTTTATCGGAAGGTGATACGCAGTATTTT
j_call: TRBJ1-6; d_call: .; clone_size: few; v_call: TRBV10-3; cdr3_aa: CAISEINSPLHF; cdr3_nt: TGTGCCATCAGTGAGATTAATTCACCCCTCCACTTT
j_call: TRBJ2-7; d_call: TRBD2; clone_size: few; v_call: TRBV5-5; cdr3_aa: CASSRSGTAYEQYF; cdr3_nt: TGTGCCAGCAGCCGCAGCGGGACCGCCTACGAGCAGTACTTC
j_call: TRBJ1-2; d_call: .; clone_size: .; v_call: TRBV6-1; cdr3_aa: CASRGSVSYGYTF; cdr3_nt: TGTGCCAGCCGGGGATCGGTTTCCTATGGCTACACCTTC
j_call: TRBJ2-3; d_call: TRBD1; clone_size: .; v_call: TRBV12-3/TRBV12-4; cdr3_aa: CASSPNRGTTDTQYF; cdr3_nt: TGTGCCAGCAGCCCTAACAGGGGTACGACAGATACGCAGTATTTT
j_call: TRBJ2-5; d_call: TRBD2; clone_size: .; v_call: TRBV4-2; cdr3_aa: CASSQDLGEGQLETQYF; cdr3_nt: TGTGCCAGCAGCCAAGATCTGGGGGAGGGCCAGTTGGAGACCCAGTACTTC
j_call: TRBJ2-3; d_call: .; clone_size: many; v_call: TRBV25-1; cdr3_aa: CASSEGGTDTQYF; cdr3_nt: TGTGCCAGCAGTGAGGGGGGCACAGATACGCAGTATTTT
j_call: TRBJ2-1; d_call: TRBD2; clone_size: few; v_call: TRBV7-3; cdr3_aa: CASSPAGGGYNEQFF; cdr3_nt: TGTGCCAGCAGCCCGGCGGGGGGCGGCTACAATGAGCAGTTCTTC
j_call: TRBJ2-1; d_call: TRBD2; clone_size: .; v_call: TRBV20-1; cdr3_aa: CSASLGTSGGIGFF; cdr3_nt: TGCAGTGCCTCCCTCGGCACGAGCGGGGGCATAGGGTTCTTC
j_call: TRBJ1-6; d_call: .; clone_size: .; v_call: TRBV7-2; cdr3_aa: CASSPGGPNSPLHF; cdr3_nt: TGTGCCAGCAGCCCAGGTGGACCTAATTCACCCCTCCACTTT
j_call: TRBJ1-5; d_call: .; clone_size: .; v_call: TRBV12-3/TRBV12-4; cdr3_aa: CASSKQGLNQPQHF; cdr3_nt: TGTGCCAGCAGTAAACAGGGACTCAATCAGCCCCAGCATTTT
j_call: TRBJ2-1; d_call: .; clone_size: many; v_call: TRBV25-1; cdr3_aa: CASSDKGIEQFF; cdr3_nt: TGTGCCAGCAGTGACAAGGGTATTGAGCAGTTCTTC
j_call: TRBJ2-5; d_call: .; clone_size: few; v_call: TRBV12-5; cdr3_aa: CASGTRRGETQYF; cdr3_nt: TGTGCTAGTGGTACTCGGCGCGGAGAGACCCAGTACTTC
j_call: TRBJ2-6; d_call: .; clone_size: .; v_call: TRBV21-1; cdr3_aa: CASSKAGQGYSGANVLTF; cdr3_nt: TGTGCCAGCAGCAAAGCGGGACAGGGGTACTCTGGGGCCAACGTCCTGACTTTC
j_call: TRBJ1-1; d_call: .; clone_size: .; v_call: TRBV7-2; cdr3_aa: CASRLGQPNTEAFF; cdr3_nt: TGTGCCAGCAGACTTGGACAGCCCAACACTGAAGCTTTCTTT
j_call: TRBJ2-2; d_call: TRBD2; clone_size: .; v_call: TRBV5-1; cdr3_aa: CASTLPMTSGTNTGELFF; cdr3_nt: TGCGCCAGCACCTTACCTATGACTAGCGGGACGAACACCGGGGAGCTGTTTTTT
j_call: TRBJ2-7; d_call: .; clone_size: few; v_call: TRBV7-6; cdr3_aa: CASGPLISYEQYF; cdr3_nt: TGTGCCAGCGGGCCTTTGATCTCCTACGAGCAGTACTTC